The clone carrying this T cell receptor (beta chain) has at least ten counts. A junction boundary mismatches the germline segment, possibly from a read error. The data derive from a study of patients and donors after allogeneic stem cell transplantation. TCRdb recomputed calls from the RT-PCR reads with MiXCR, one row per CDR3 protein. The sample has about 410,000 distinct CDR3 sequences; 16% are singletons. This clonotype originated in a human donor who was either an allogeneic HSCT recipient or a stem cell or donor lymphocyte infusion donor (not recorded which). It is not recorded whose cells these are; they may come from a transplant donor. Sequencing input: blood, either unsorted or a sorted T cell fraction (not recorded which).

CDR3 sequence: CASSLGGPGQPQHF. The CDR3 bases are TGTGCCAGCAGTTTAGGAGGCCCTGGACAGCCCCAGCATTTT. The chain joins TRBV5-1 to TRBJ1-5; D is uncertain. The germline CDR1 and CDR2 sequences are SGHRS and YFSETQ. CDR3 length: 14 residues. The variable domain in full, with the rest retrieved from reference TRBV5-1 and TRBJ1-5, is KAGVTQTPRYLIKTRGQQVTLSCSPISGHRSVSWYQQTPGQGLQFLFEYFSETQRNKGNFPGRFSGRQFSNSRSEMNVSTLELGDSALYLCASSLGGPGQPQHFGDGTRLSIL.